This T cell receptor beta chain was found in a study of radiation and T cells in renal cell carcinoma. Here immunoSEQ multiplex PCR was the method, and the copy in TCRdb shows in-frame clones only, minus some. The repertoire consists of about 130,000 clones, with 88% occurring once and the leading ten covering over 4.5%. The time point was: blood 2 weeks post-SBRT. Documented treatment: 15 Gy SBRT to primary tumor, nephrectomy 4 weeks later. The V gene lost 8 bases and the J gene lost 1 base, with 17 bases spanning the gap. The length of the CDR3 is 15 residues. Per the germline V gene, CDR1 is MDHEN and CDR2 is SYDVKM.

The chain couples TRBV28 to TRBJ1-1; possible D gene TRBD1, 5 bases. This sample comprised blood, obtained from a patient whose treatment included radiotherapy and nephrectomy. This sequence originates from a woman aged 70-85 years with renal cell carcinoma. The CDR3 sequence is CASWGDGASNTEAFF. CDR3 sequence (DNA): TGTGCCAGCTGGGGCGATGGGGCGTCGAACACTGAAGCTTTCTTT.